This T cell receptor beta chain was profiled in a study of T cells in lung cancer brain metastases. CDR3 size: 15 residues. Trimming took 3 bases from V and 4 from J; bases not matched to a gene: 5. Germline V gene sequence: CDR1 SGHRS, CDR2 YFSETQ. TCRdb's copy holds only in-frame clones and misses some; the assay was immunoSEQ multiplex PCR. The sample yields about 5,000 clones, less than 90% seen once. With regard to this clone: The target antigen is unknown.

The study, taken as a whole, reports: Paired primaries held more unique productive clones than brain metastases (median approximately 4,500 versus 1,500). Brain metastasis T cell infiltration was not adjusted for preoperative corticosteroid effects.

This clonotype originated in a man in his 70s with non-small cell lung cancer. V gene TRBV5-1 combines with J gene TRBJ1-3; TRBD1 agrees at 9 bases. The sequencing sample was made of tumor tissue from the primary lung tumor. CDR3 sequence (DNA): TGCGCCAGCAGCTCTACAGGGGGCGTAGGAAACACCATATATTTT. Its protein product is CASSSTGGVGNTIYF.